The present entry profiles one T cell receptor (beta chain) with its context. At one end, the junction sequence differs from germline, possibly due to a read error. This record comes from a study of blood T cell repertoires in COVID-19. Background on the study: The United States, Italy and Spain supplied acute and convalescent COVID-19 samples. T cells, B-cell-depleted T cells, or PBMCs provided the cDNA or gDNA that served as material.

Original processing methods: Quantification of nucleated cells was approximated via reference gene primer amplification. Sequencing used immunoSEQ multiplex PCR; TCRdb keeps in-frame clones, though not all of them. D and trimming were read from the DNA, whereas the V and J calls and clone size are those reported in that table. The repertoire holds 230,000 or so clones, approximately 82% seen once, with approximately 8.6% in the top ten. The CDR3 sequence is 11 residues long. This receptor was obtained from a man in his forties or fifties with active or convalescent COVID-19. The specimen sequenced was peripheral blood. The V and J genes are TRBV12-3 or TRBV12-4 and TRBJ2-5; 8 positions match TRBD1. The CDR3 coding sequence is TGTGTCAGCAGTTTGGGACAGGAACAGTACTTC. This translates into CVSSLGQEQYF.